This is a list of T cell receptor beta chains from one sample in a study of Ad26.COV2.S vaccination and SARS-CoV-2 variants. Repertoires were generated with immunoSEQ multiplex PCR, while TCRdb's copy carries only in-frame clones and drops some. The table lists 300,000 to 400,000 clones, roughly 84% of them singletons. The source was peripheral blood, collected in a trial of Ad26.COV2.S vaccine versus placebo. The origin of the receptors is a person aged 18 to 59 who received the Ad26.COV2.S COVID-19 vaccine or a placebo. Each CDR3 is given with its conserved first and last residue. D genes are given only for firm matches. Only some rows state a clone size, as once, few, many or a class for expanded clones.

>11|TRBV5-4|-|-|TRBJ1-1
CASSLGGEAFF
TGTGCCAGCAGCTTGGGGGGAGAAGCTTTCTTT
>13|TRBV19|-|once|TRBJ1-3
CASSIRIWNTIYF
TGTGCCAGTAGTATAAGGATTTGGAACACCATATATTTT
>12|TRBV6-6|-|few|TRBJ1-3
CASSQDRNTIYF
TGTGCCAGCAGCCAAGACAGAAACACCATATATTTT
>14|TRBV2|TRBD1|-|TRBJ1-2
CASSRDRAFYGYTF
TGTGCCAGCAGCCGCGACAGGGCCTTCTATGGCTACACCTTC
>15|TRBV9|TRBD1|-|TRBJ2-3
CASSVGDRGSDTQYF
TGTGCCAGCAGCGTAGGAGACAGGGGATCAGATACGCAGTATTTT
>13|TRBV27|-|few|TRBJ2-7
CASSLLGPYEQYF
TGTGCCAGCAGTTTGCTAGGCCCCTACGAGCAGTACTTC
>15|TRBV5-6|-|-|TRBJ2-3
CASSAVLGGTDTQYF
TGTGCCAGCAGCGCTGTTCTGGGTGGCACAGATACGCAGTATTTT
>18|TRBV4-1|-|-|TRBJ2-7
CASSQGSDSERRFYEQYF
TGCGCCAGCAGCCAAGGGTCAGATTCGGAACGAAGATTCTACGAGCAGTACTTC
>14|TRBV5-6|TRBD1|-|TRBJ1-2
CASSLGDREYGYTF
TGTGCCAGCAGCTTGGGGGACAGGGAGTATGGCTACACCTTC
>11|TRBV5-4|-|-|TRBJ2-1
CASSLGVEQFF
TGTGCCAGCAGCTTGGGAGTTGAGCAGTTCTTC
>15|TRBV3-1/TRBV3-2|-|once|TRBJ2-1
CASSTGGGSYNEQFF
TGTGCCAGCAGCACGGGGGGCGGTTCCTACAATGAGCAGTTCTTC
>11|TRBV6-5|-|-|TRBJ2-7
CASSNQYEQYF
TGTGCCAGCAGTAACCAATACGAGCAGTACTTC
>13|TRBV12-5|-|-|TRBJ2-7
CASGFDNVYEQYF
TGTGCTAGTGGTTTTGACAACGTATACGAGCAGTACTTC
>14|TRBV6-5|TRBD1|-|TRBJ2-1
CASSSRTGKNEQFF
TGTGCCAGCAGTTCCCGGACAGGGAAGAATGAGCAGTTCTTC
>14|TRBV27|-|-|TRBJ2-7
CASSLSSPPYEQYF
TGTGCCAGCAGTTTATCCAGTCCCCCTTACGAGCAGTACTTC
>11|TRBV25-1|-|-|TRBJ1-2
CASRLGRGYTF
TGTGCCAGCAGACTGGGACGTGGCTACACCTTC
>14|TRBV6-2/TRBV6-3|-|-|TRBJ2-7
CASSSLGQYYEQYF
TGTGCCAGCAGTTCGCTTGGACAGTACTACGAGCAGTACTTC
>15|TRBV18|-|-|TRBJ2-7
CASSPSRHNSYEQYF
TGTGCCAGCTCACCTTCTAGGCACAACTCCTACGAGCAGTACTTC
>12|TRBV18|-|-|TRBJ1-2
CASSPTEYGYTF
TGTGCCAGCTCACCGACAGAGTATGGCTACACCTTC
>17|TRBV15|TRBD1|-|TRBJ1-3
CATSRTTRTGSGNTIYF
TGTGCCACCAGCAGAACCACCCGGACAGGCTCTGGAAACACCATATATTTT
>18|TRBV7-9|-|-|TRBJ2-2
CASSPPTAGSLNTGELFF
TGTGCCAGCTCCCCCCCCACAGCCGGATCCCTGAACACCGGGGAGCTGTTTTTT
>14|TRBV27|-|-|TRBJ2-5
CASSPTGLLETQYF
TGTGCCAGCAGTCCTACAGGACTGCTAGAGACCCAGTACTTC
>15|TRBV2|TRBD1|-|TRBJ1-2
CASSGRDRMNYGYTF
TGTGCCAGCAGTGGACGGGACAGGATGAACTATGGCTACACCTTC
>12|TRBV11-2|-|once|TRBJ2-1
CASSPVPNEQFF
TGTGCCAGCAGCCCCGTCCCCAATGAGCAGTTCTTC
>13|TRBV3-1/TRBV3-2|-|once|TRBJ2-7
CASSQDMTREQYF
TGTGCCAGCAGCCAAGATATGACACGGGAGCAGTACTTC
>15|TRBV6-1|-|few|TRBJ1-5
CASSEMYSSGQPQHF
TGTGCCAGCAGTGAAATGTACTCCTCGGGACAGCCCCAGCATTTT
>11|TRBV7-8|-|-|TRBJ1-2
CASSLGGRYTF
TGTGCCAGCAGCTTAGGCGGCCGCTACACCTTC
>14|TRBV5-1|TRBD1|few|TRBJ1-3
CASSFDRVENTIYF
TGCGCCAGCAGCTTTGACAGGGTAGAAAACACCATATATTTT
>16|TRBV5-6|TRBD1|-|TRBJ2-7
CASSPDRGLRPGEQYF
TGTGCCAGCAGCCCGGACAGGGGGCTCCGACCAGGCGAGCAGTACTTC
>13|TRBV6-5|-|-|TRBJ2-2
CASSYPGSGELFF
TGTGCCAGCAGTTATCCGGGGTCCGGGGAGCTGTTTTTT
>15|TRBV2|-|-|TRBJ2-2
CASSELGARTGELFF
TGTGCCAGCAGTGAATTAGGGGCGAGGACCGGGGAGCTGTTTTTT
>16|TRBV5-1|-|-|TRBJ1-2
CASSFDTTSSNYGYTF
TGCGCCAGCAGCTTTGACACAACATCCTCTAACTATGGCTACACCTTC
>14|TRBV6-5|TRBD1|-|TRBJ1-2
CASSYSRTGDGYTF
TGTGCCAGCAGTTACTCAAGGACAGGGGATGGCTACACCTTC
>12|TRBV6-5|-|-|TRBJ2-3
CASGGLTDTQYF
TGTGCCAGCGGGGGGCTCACAGATACGCAGTATTTT
>16|TRBV7-8|-|-|TRBJ1-2
CASSLSPGRRNYGYTF
TGTGCCAGCAGCTTATCCCCGGGACGTCGGAACTATGGCTACACCTTC
>16|TRBV5-1|TRBD1|-|TRBJ1-2
CASSLAGTGSGYGYTF
TGCGCCAGCAGCTTGGCCGGGACAGGTTCGGGCTATGGCTACACCTTC
>14|TRBV19|TRBD1|many|TRBJ1-2
CASSPRGQGYGYTF
TGTGCCAGTAGCCCACGCGGACAGGGCTATGGCTACACCTTC
>15|TRBV5-4|TRBD2|once|TRBJ2-7
CASSLDSGADYEQYF
TGTGCCAGCAGCTTGGATAGCGGGGCGGACTACGAGCAGTACTTC
>15|TRBV7-3|TRBD2|-|TRBJ2-7
CASSQAGGPGDEQYF
TGTGCCAGCAGTCAGGCGGGGGGCCCCGGGGACGAGCAGTACTTC
>15|TRBV27|-|-|TRBJ1-5
CASGVPRTANQPQHF
TGTGCCAGCGGAGTTCCTCGGACGGCTAATCAGCCCCAGCATTTT
>13|TRBV3-1/TRBV3-2|-|-|TRBJ2-7
CASSQAGGYEQYF
TGTGCCAGCAGCCAAGCGGGTGGCTACGAGCAGTACTTC
>14|TRBV30|TRBD1|-|TRBJ1-1
CAWSRDRGGTEAFF
TGTGCCTGGAGTCGGGACAGGGGGGGCACTGAAGCTTTCTTT
>16|TRBV9|-|-|TRBJ2-3
CASSVPGGPSTDTQYF
TGTGCCAGCAGCGTCCCTGGGGGTCCTAGCACAGATACGCAGTATTTT
>16|TRBV18|-|-|TRBJ1-1
CASSPPVPDGNTEAFF
TGTGCCAGCTCACCACCTGTCCCCGACGGGAACACTGAAGCTTTCTTT
>15|TRBV27|TRBD1|-|TRBJ2-1
CASSLRQGVINEQFF
TGTGCCAGCAGTTTAAGACAGGGGGTGATCAATGAGCAGTTCTTC
>14|TRBV6-5|TRBD1|-|TRBJ2-1
CASFDREPYNEQFF
TGTGCCAGCTTCGACAGGGAACCTTACAATGAGCAGTTCTTC
>16|TRBV21-1|-|-|TRBJ1-4
CASSKRQDTNPPKLFF
TGTGCCAGCAGCAAAAGGCAGGACACTAACCCCCCAAAACTGTTTTTT
>15|TRBV19|-|-|TRBJ1-5
CASSIRVPSNQPQHF
TGTGCCAGTAGTATTAGGGTCCCTAGCAATCAGCCCCAGCATTTT
>13|TRBV6-2/TRBV6-3|-|-|TRBJ1-2
CASSFSSPRGYTF
TGTGCCAGCAGTTTTTCTTCTCCCAGGGGCTACACCTTC
>13|TRBV4-1|-|-|TRBJ1-1
CASSQAPTGWAFF
TGCGCCAGCAGCCAAGCTCCCACCGGTTGGGCTTTCTTT
>13|TRBV24-1|-|-|TRBJ1-6
CATSDLGNSPLHF
TGTGCCACCAGTGATTTGGGAAATTCACCCCTCCACTTT